This T cell receptor (beta chain) was found in a study of blood T cell repertoires in COVID-19. In the study's own analysis: Amplification of reference gene primers was used by the study to estimate nucleated cell counts. Using immunoSEQ multiplex PCR, the repertoire was profiled, and TCRdb retains in-frame clones only, with some absent. V, J and clone size are those of that table, while D and trimming were read from the DNA. The table includes over 250,000 clones, 80% to 90% detected once. Sequenced sample: peripheral blood. The origin of this receptor is a woman aged 45-59 years who had recovered from COVID-19.

CDR3 bases: TGTGCCAGCAGCTTAAGGGCTGGACAGGCCGAAGAGACCCAGTACTTC. The encoded protein is CASSLRAGQAEETQYF. This rearrangement joins TRBV7-3 to TRBJ2-5, with 7 bases lining up with TRBD1. With 1 base clipped from V and 3 bases from J, the junction kept 8 bases outside the gene matches. The CDR3 has 16 amino acids. Germline V gives CDR1 SGHTA, CDR2 FQGTGA.